This T cell receptor beta chain is from a study of naive and memory T cell subsets. The V gene's germline CDR1 is SQVTM and CDR2 ANQGSEA. The CDR3 consists of 13 residues. V was clipped by 6 bases and J by 4 bases, with 16 bases between them. CD8 T cells were positively selected from what remained after CD4 positive selection. The beta constant-region primer was an equimolar mix of two oligonucleotides covering TRBC1 and TRBC2. Nested alpha and beta constant-region primers with the SP2 primer drove four PCR rounds on ligated cDNA. TCRdb re-called the UMI-ligation and nested PCR reads with MiXCR, one entry per CDR3 protein. The table includes some 150,000 distinct CDR3 sequences, about 18% detected once.

J is TRBJ2-7 and V is TRBV29-1; weak D call: TRBD1 (6 bases). Sequenced: naive CD4+ T cells from blood. The origin of this receptor is a human donor in good health. CDR3 sequence (DNA): TGCAGCGTCGGACCTCAGGGGATTTACGAGCAGTACTTC. It translates to CSVGPQGIYEQYF.